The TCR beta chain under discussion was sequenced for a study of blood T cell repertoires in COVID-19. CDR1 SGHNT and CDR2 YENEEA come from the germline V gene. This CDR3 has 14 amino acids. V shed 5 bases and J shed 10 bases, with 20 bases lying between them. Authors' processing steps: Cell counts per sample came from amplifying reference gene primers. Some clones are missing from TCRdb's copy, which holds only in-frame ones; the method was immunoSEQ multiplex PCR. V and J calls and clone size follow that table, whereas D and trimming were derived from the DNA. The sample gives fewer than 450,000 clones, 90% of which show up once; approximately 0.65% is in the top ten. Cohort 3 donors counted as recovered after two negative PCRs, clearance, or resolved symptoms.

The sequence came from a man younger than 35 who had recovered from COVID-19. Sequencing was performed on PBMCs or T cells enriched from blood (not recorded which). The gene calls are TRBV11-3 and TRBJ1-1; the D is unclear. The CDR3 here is CASSLQSSAGGAFF. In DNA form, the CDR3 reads TGTGCCAGCAGCCTCCAATCCTCGGCAGGTGGAGCTTTCTTT.